The clone carrying this T cell receptor beta chain was seen repeatedly, ten times or more. MiXCR, run by TCRdb on the 5' RACE reads, gives a single entry per CDR3 protein. The sample lists about 45,000 distinct CDR3 sequences; roughly 10% were seen once. This entry belongs to a study of early T cells in non-severe SARS-CoV-2 infection. V lost 6 bases and J lost 1; bases outside the gene matches: 1. The CDR3 length is 13 residues. Germline V gene sequence: CDR1 SGHDN, CDR2 FVKESK. The TCR was taken from an adult who was a healthcare worker with PCR-confirmed SARS-CoV-2 infection or an uninfected control (not recorded which). The chain links TRBV14 to TRBJ2-3; 7 nucleotides align to TRBD2. Material: whole blood. The CDR3 reads CASSLAGTDTQYF. The CDR3, as DNA: TGTGCCAGCAGTCTAGCGGGCACAGATACGCAGTATTTT.